This passage covers 2 T cell receptor beta chains from one sample sequenced in a study of cytotoxic CD8 clonotypes in ibrutinib-treated CLL. TCRdb's copy holds only in-frame clones and misses some; the assay was immunoSEQ multiplex PCR. Found here are approximately 350,000 clones, roughly 67% of them singletons; the top ten hold roughly 6.8%. Here the sequenced sample was PBMCs, taken after 36 months of ibrutinib treatment. These receptors all come from a human donor with chronic lymphocytic leukemia.

This clone was picked up a small number of times. The rearrangement uses TRBV4-1 and TRBJ2-2, with D possibly matching TRBD2 (6 bases). This CDR3 is 14 amino acids long. Trimming shortened V by 1 base and J by 6 bases, and 9 bases separated the two germline ends. Germline assignment: CDR1 MGHRA and CDR2 YSYEKL. In DNA, the CDR3 is TGCGCCAGCAGCCAAGTATCGGGGGCCGGGGAGCTGTTTTTT. It yields the protein CASSQVSGAGELFF.

This sequence joins TRBV11-3 and TRBJ2-1; tentative D call: TRBD1 (8 bases). The ends were cut back, 5 bases at V and 9 bases at J, with 20 bases in the middle. Germline CDR1 SGHNT, CDR2 YENEEA. The CDR3 runs 15 residues. The CDR3: CASSPTGAPGGEQFF. The CDR3, as DNA: TGTGCCAGCAGCCCGACAGGGGCCCCGGGGGGTGAGCAGTTCTTC. The full variable domain, in which reference TRBV11-3 and TRBJ2-1 provide the parts outside the CDR3, is EAGVVQSPRYKIIEKKQPVAFWCNPISGHNTLYWYLQNLGQGPELLIRYENEEAVDDSQLPKDRFSAERLKGVDSTLKIQPAELGDSAVYLCASSPTGAPGGEQFFGPGTRLTVL.